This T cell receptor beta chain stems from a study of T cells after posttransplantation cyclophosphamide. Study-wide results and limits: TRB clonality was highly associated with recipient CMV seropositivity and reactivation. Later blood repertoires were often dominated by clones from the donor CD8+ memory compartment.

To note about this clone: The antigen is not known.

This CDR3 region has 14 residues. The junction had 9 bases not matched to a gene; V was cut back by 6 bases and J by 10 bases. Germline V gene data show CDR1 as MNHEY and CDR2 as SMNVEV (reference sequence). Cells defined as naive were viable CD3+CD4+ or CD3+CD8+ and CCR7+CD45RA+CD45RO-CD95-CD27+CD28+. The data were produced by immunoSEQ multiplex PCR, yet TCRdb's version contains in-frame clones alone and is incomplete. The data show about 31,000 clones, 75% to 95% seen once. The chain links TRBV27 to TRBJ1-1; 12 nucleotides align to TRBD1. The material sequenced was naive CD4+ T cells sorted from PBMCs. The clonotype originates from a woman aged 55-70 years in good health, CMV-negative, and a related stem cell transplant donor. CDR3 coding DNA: TGTGCCAGCAGGAACCGGGACAGGGGGCTGATAGCTTTCTTT. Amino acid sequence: CASRNRDRGLIAFF.